These 26 T cell receptor beta chains originate from one sample sequenced in a study of shared clonotypes between healthy human individuals. The assay was immunoSEQ multiplex PCR, and TCRdb's table has in-frame clones only and misses some. In the table there are about 670,000 clones, 55% to 75% of which are singletons. Source material: memory CD4+ T cells sorted from blood. Subset given: CD45RA-negative fraction. These receptors were obtained from a woman in her twenties or thirties in good health.

The chain couples TRBV5-5 to TRBJ2-3; tentatively, D is TRBD2 (6 bases). The germline CDR1 and CDR2 sequences are SGHKS and YYEKEE (reference sequence). Trimming took 6 bases from V and 4 from J, leaving 21 bases between them. CDR3 size: 16 residues. The DNA for the CDR3 is TGTGCCAGCACTTTCTCGGGAGCAGGTAATTCAGATACGCAGTATTTT. Its translation is CASTFSGAGNSDTQYF.

This clone was observed a single time. The chain combines TRBV15 with TRBJ1-4, with D maybe TRBD1 (6 bases). Germline-derived CDR1 and CDR2 are LNHNV and YYDKDF (reference sequence). The CDR3 sequence is 15 residues long. V was clipped by 0 bases and J by 10 bases, with 15 bases between them. The CDR3 DNA sequence: TGTGCCACCAGCAGAGAACAGGGAGCATTCGGAAAACTGTTTTTT. Translated, it gives CATSREQGAFGKLFF.

Remarks on this clone: Other nucleotide sequences from this sample produce the same CDR3. The rearrangement uses TRBV14 and TRBJ2-5, with D hard to call. The germline V gene encodes CDR1 SGHDN and CDR2 FVKESK. The CDR3 sequence is 11 residues long. Trimming stripped 4 bases from V and 1 base from J, with 1 base between. CDR3 protein: CASSRQETQYF. In nucleotides, the CDR3 is TGTGCCAGCAGCCGCCAAGAGACCCAGTACTTC.

The chain links TRBV19 to TRBJ1-2, with D hard to call. The CDR3 runs 14 residues. Trimming shortened V by 1 base and J by 4 bases, and 10 bases separated the two germline ends. The germline CDR1 and CDR2 sequences are LNHDA and SQIVND (reference sequence). The CDR3: CASSIVPPGYGYTF. The CDR3 nucleotides read TGTGCCAGTAGTATAGTCCCCCCGGGCTATGGCTACACCTTC.

This CDR3 is CASGGRAGYEQYF. The CDR3, as DNA: TGTGCCAGCGGGGGAAGGGCGGGCTACGAGCAGTACTTC. The V call is TRBV28, the J call TRBJ2-7; D is perhaps TRBD1 or TRBD2 (5 bases each). Germline V gene sequence: CDR1 MDHEN, CDR2 SYDVKM. The CDR3 totals 13 residues. Trimming shortened V by 8 bases and J by 3 bases, and 14 bases separated the two germline ends.

This clone has just one count. The chain couples TRBV7-3 to TRBJ2-5, with 8 bases that match TRBD2. The CDR3 extends over 16 amino acids. Per the germline V gene, CDR1 is SGHTA and CDR2 is FQGTGA. J lost 3 bases, V lost 1 base, and 7 bases had no gene match. CDR3 nucleotides: TGTGCCAGCAGCTTAAATTCAGCGGGAGTAAAAGAGACCCAGTACTTC. Translated: CASSLNSAGVKETQYF.

The J gene is TRBJ2-1, the V gene TRBV19; either TRBD1 or TRBD2 may supply D (5 bases each). This CDR3 has 13 residues. Trimming pared 5 bases from V and 6 bases from J, leaving 11 bases between. From germline, CDR1 is LNHDA and CDR2 SQIVND (reference sequence). In nucleotides, the CDR3 is TGTGCCAGTAGTCTGACGGGGCGCAATGAGCAGTTCTTC. Amino acids: CASSLTGRNEQFF.

This chain connects TRBV18 to TRBJ2-1; D call uncertain. Germline assignment: CDR1 KGHSH and CDR2 LQKENI. The CDR3 is 16 amino acids. The V end was cut by 2 bases, the J end by 0 bases, with 11 bases between. The CDR3 DNA is TGTGCCAGCTCACCATTAGACAAATACTCCTACAATGAGCAGTTCTTC. Translated: CASSPLDKYSYNEQFF.

The V gene is TRBV5-6, the J gene TRBJ1-6; D remains ambiguous. The CDR3 is 12 amino acids. Germline CDR1 and CDR2: SGHDT and YYEEEE. Trimming pared 4 bases from V and 7 bases from J, leaving 6 bases between. CDR3 nucleotide sequence: TGTGCCAGCAGCACACTCAATTCACCCCTCCACTTT. Translating it yields CASSTLNSPLHF. The full variable domain, rest sourced from reference TRBV5-6 and TRBJ1-6, is DAGVTQSPTHLIKTRGQQVTLRCSPKSGHDTVSWYQQALGQGPQFIFQYYEEEERQRGNFPDRFSGHQFPNYSSELNVNALLLGDSALYLCASSTLNSPLHFGNGTRLTVT.

This clone was seen more than once but under ten times. The chain couples TRBV28 to TRBJ2-7; 13 bases line up with TRBD2. The CDR3 spans 15 residues. Germline V lookup: CDR1 MDHEN, CDR2 SYDVKM. Trimming took 5 bases from V and 7 from J; bases not matched to a gene: 8. CDR3 sequence (DNA): TGTGCCAGCAGTACCGGGACTAGCGGGGTGAGGGAGCAGTACTTC. This sequence encodes CASSTGTSGVREQYF. The variable domain in full, with the rest retrieved from reference TRBV28 and TRBJ2-7, is DVKVTQSSRYLVKRTGEKVFLECVQDMDHENMFWYRQDPGLGLRLIYFSYDVKMKEKGDIPEGYSVSREKKERFSLILESASTNQTSMYLCASSTGTSGVREQYFGPGTRLTVT.

This clone showed up just once. The chain carries TRBV28 and TRBJ1-1, with no clear D. Per germline, CDR1 MDHEN and CDR2 SYDVKM. V was shortened by 1 base and J by 4 bases, with 10 bases between the two germline ends. The CDR3 consists of 14 residues. The CDR3 nucleotides are TGTGCCAGCAGTTTATCGAGTCCGAGCACTGAAGCTTTCTTT. It codes for CASSLSSPSTEAFF.

V and J are TRBV25-1 and TRBJ1-2, with no clear D. V gave up 1 base and J gave up 3 bases, with 12 bases separating them. This CDR3 spans 15 amino acids. Looked up from germline, CDR1 is MGHDK and CDR2 is SYGVNS. The CDR3, as DNA: TGTGCCAGCAGTGAATTGTCAGGAGTTGACTATGGCTACACCTTC. Protein: CASSELSGVDYGYTF.

The J gene is TRBJ2-7, the V gene TRBV28; 8 bases are shared with TRBD2. V was clipped by 6 bases and J by 4 bases; unmatched bases: 8. The CDR3 has 14 amino acids. The V gene's germline CDR1 is MDHEN and CDR2 SYDVKM. The CDR3 spells CASSPGLETYEQYF. The CDR3 nucleotides read TGTGCCAGCAGCCCGGGACTAGAAACGTACGAGCAGTACTTC.

Points on this clone: Germline and junction disagree at one end, which may indicate a read error. V and J are TRBV18 and TRBJ2-1, with D perhaps matching TRBD2 (6 bases). The V gene's germline CDR1 is KGHSH and CDR2 LQKENI. This CDR3 is built from 17 residues. CDR3 sequence: CASSSPLGDGRSNEQFF. CDR3 nucleotides: TGTGCCAGCTCATCACCCCTGGGGGACGGGAGAAGCAATGAGCAGTTCTTC. The variable domain in full, completed from reference TRBV18 and TRBJ2-1, reads NAGVMQNPRHLVRRRGQEARLRCSPMKGHSHVYWYRQLPEEGLKFMVYLQKENIIDESGMPKERFSAEFPKEGPSILRIQQVVRGDSAAYFCASSSPLGDGRSNEQFFGPGTRLTVL.

The chain combines TRBV2 with TRBJ2-7; 8 bases line up with TRBD1. V was pared by 10 bases and J by 0 bases, with 8 bases of the junction left unmatched. Looked up from germline, CDR1 is SNHLY and CDR2 is FYNNEI. There are 14 residues in the CDR3. The CDR3 region has the DNA TGTGCCACCAGGGGGCGGAGCAGCTCCTACGAGCAGTACTTC. Translating it yields CATRGRSSSYEQYF.

Note on this clone: A much larger clone sits a single nucleotide away, making a read error possible. At the DNA level, this CDR3 is encoded by other sequences in the same sample as well. CDR3 in amino acids: CASSLSYQPQHF. In DNA, the CDR3 is TGTGCCAGCAGTTTATCATATCAGCCCCAGCATTTT. The V call is TRBV28, the J call TRBJ1-5; D not resolved. The CDR3 runs to 12 residues. Trimming removed 1 base at V and 5 bases at J, with 3 bases between. CDR1 and CDR2 from the germline V gene are MDHEN and SYDVKM.

This chain uses TRBV27 with TRBJ2-7, with 10 bases lining up with TRBD2. The germline V gene has CDR1 MNHEY and CDR2 SMNVEV (reference sequence). The CDR3 runs 17 residues. The V and J ends lost 0 bases and 2 bases, in that order; junction bases with no gene match: 7. The CDR3 DNA reads TGTGCCAGCAGTTTATCGTTTCTAGCGGGAGTCGCCTACGAGCAGTACTTC. As protein: CASSLSFLAGVAYEQYF.

The genes are TRBV5-6 and TRBJ2-7; TRBD2 agrees at 7 bases. Trimming took 4 bases from V and 4 from J; bases not matched to a gene: 20. Germline CDR1 SGHDT, CDR2 YYEEEE. This CDR3 comprises 18 residues. The CDR3 nucleotides read TGTGCCAGCAGCGGGTCAAGCGGGACCAAGAATGCCCAATACGAGCAGTACTTC. Translation gives CASSGSSGTKNAQYEQYF.

This chain uses TRBV28 with TRBJ2-3, with D possibly being TRBD2 (6 bases). The length of the CDR3 is 18 residues. V was pared by 1 base and J by 0 bases, with 17 bases between. Germline CDR1 MDHEN, CDR2 SYDVKM. The CDR3 DNA reads TGTGCCAGCAGTTTATCCCCGTGGCGGGGCCAGAGCACAGATACGCAGTATTTT. This gives the protein CASSLSPWRGQSTDTQYF.

The V gene is TRBV6-6, the J gene TRBJ2-7; 9 bases match TRBD2. This CDR3 comprises 14 residues. Germline V gene lookup returns CDR1 MNHNY and CDR2 SVGAGI (reference sequence). The junction had 6 bases not matched to a gene; V was cut back by 6 bases and J by 3 bases. The CDR3 loop reads CASRMTSGDYEQYF. CDR3 DNA sequence: TGTGCCAGCAGAATGACTAGCGGAGACTACGAGCAGTACTTC.

This sequence joins TRBV4-1 and TRBJ2-7; 10 bases agree with TRBD2. CDR1 and CDR2 (germline): MGHRA, YSYEKL. Trimming at V came to 4 bases and at J to 3 bases, leaving 12 bases not matched to a gene. This CDR3 comprises 17 residues. CDR3 in DNA: TGCGCCAGCAGCCCCCCTCTAGCGGGAGTCAGGGTCTACGAGCAGTACTTC. Residues: CASSPPLAGVRVYEQYF.

The chain employs TRBV19 and TRBJ2-5; perhaps TRBD1 as D (6 bases). Germline CDR1 and CDR2: LNHDA and SQIVND (reference sequence). The CDR3 is made up of 17 amino acids. Trimming took off 4 bases at V and 0 bases at J, with 18 bases between the two ends. Here the CDR3 reads CASSKSSRGSYQETQYF. The CDR3 DNA sequence: TGTGCCAGTAGTAAGTCGTCGAGGGGGTCGTACCAAGAGACCCAGTACTTC.

The chain links TRBV10-3 to TRBJ2-7; D remains unclear. The germline V gene has CDR1 ENHRY and CDR2 SYGVKD. Trimming removed 8 bases at V and 2 bases at J, with 10 bases between. CDR3 length equals 12 residues. CDR3 bases: TGTGCCATCGGCGGTGACACCTACGAGCAGTACTTC. Encoded protein: CAIGGDTYEQYF.

The chain links TRBV28 to TRBJ1-2, with a tentative D call TRBD1 (6 bases). The CDR3 consists of 15 residues. The germline V and J ends were trimmed by 6 bases and 4 bases, with 18 bases remaining between them. Germline V CDR1 and CDR2: MDHEN, SYDVKM. The CDR3 DNA reads TGTGCCAGCAGCCGTGGGGACACCCGGACCTATGGCTACACCTTC. This gives the protein CASSRGDTRTYGYTF.

This clone appeared a few times. J is TRBJ2-1 and V is TRBV4-1; TRBD2 matches 7 bases. The CDR3 covers 16 residues. Germline CDR1 and CDR2: MGHRA and YSYEKL. The trim removed 6 bases at V and 3 bases at J, leaving 11 bases unmatched. CDR3 nucleotides: TGCGCCAGCAGATCGGGGACTACCCGTAACTACAATGAGCAGTTCTTC. The encoded protein is CASRSGTTRNYNEQFF.

The V call is TRBV7-5, the J call TRBJ2-1; the table calls TRBD2, which could not be checked here. TRBV7-5 has pseudogene status. The CDR3 covers 19 residues. The CDR3 DNA follows: TGTGTCAGAAGCTTAAGGCCTCCAGGCGGGCAGGCCGCCTACAATGAGCAGTTCTTC. Translating it yields CVRSLRPPGGQAAYNEQFF.